The text below deals with one T cell receptor beta chain. The antigen is undetermined. This table comes from immunoSEQ multiplex PCR, and its TCRdb copy is limited to in-frame clones, with some not included. The data hold about 77,000 clones, with 98% observed a single time. The data were taken from a study of Tregs in tolerant kidney transplant recipients. Broader study findings: Donor-specific Treg expansion exceeded global Treg expansion in tolerant patients, suggesting antigen drive. This study did not directly address biological reproducibility.

This specimen was CD4+ T cells from blood, taken before the transplant. The TCR originated in a human donor who received a combined kidney and bone marrow transplant.

CDR3 in amino acids: CRIQGGGTEAFF. CDR3 bases: TGCAGAATCCAAGGGGGTGGCACTGAAGCTTTCTTT. This chain joins TRBV29-1 and TRBJ1-1; D possibly corresponds to TRBD1 (6 bases). The CDR3 has 12 residues. CDR1 is SQVTM and CDR2 is ANQGSEA in the germline V gene.